A selection of T cell receptor beta chains follows, all from one sample in a study of blood T cell repertoires in COVID-19. The table came from immunoSEQ multiplex PCR; TCRdb's copy has only in-frame clones and leaves some out. Of 65,000 to 90,000 clones in the sample, 89% were seen once. The sample comprised peripheral blood. These receptors were taken from a man at least 80 years old with acute or convalescent COVID-19. CDR3s include the opening cysteine and the closing phenylalanine or tryptophan. Fields, in order: clone size, V gene, CDR3 length, J gene, D gene, CDR3 DNA, CDR3 protein. A D gene is named only where the DNA matches it firmly. Size values are once, few and many counts, or a class for expanded clones, and some rows have none.

-,TRBV6-6,16,TRBJ2-2,TRBD2,TGTGCCAGCAGTTCACTAGCGGTAGGGAACACCGGGGAGCTGTTTTTT,CASSSLAVGNTGELFF
-,TRBV24-1,16,TRBJ1-4,TRBD1,TGTGCCACCAGTGGCTCGGACAGGGGTCCTAATGAAAAACTGTTTTTT,CATSGSDRGPNEKLFF
-,TRBV18,15,TRBJ2-1,TRBD1,TGTGCCAGCTCACCACAGGGGGCCACCTACAATGAGCAGTTCTTC,CASSPQGATYNEQFF
once,TRBV15,15,TRBJ2-5,TRBD2,TGTGCCACCAGCAGGGAATGGGGGGGTGGCGAGACCCAGTACTTC,CATSREWGGGETQYF
-,TRBV5-1,15,TRBJ2-7,-,TGCGCCAGCAGCGGAATGGACTCAGAAACATACGGGCAGTACTTC,CASSGMDSETYGQYF
-,TRBV5-1,13,TRBJ2-5,-,TGCGCCAGCAGCCCCGGGGTCCAAGAGACCCAGTACTTC,CASSPGVQETQYF
-,TRBV5-1,15,TRBJ2-5,TRBD1,TGCGCCAGCAGCTCAACTGGACAGGGGGAAGAGACCCAGTACTTC,CASSSTGQGEETQYF
-,TRBV19,14,TRBJ1-1,TRBD1,TGTGCCAGTCGACTGGGGGGACAGGATACTGAAGCTTTCTTT,CASRLGGQDTEAFF
-,TRBV2,17,TRBJ1-5,TRBD1,TGTGCCAGCAGTCTAACGACAGGGTCGGTGAAAAATCAGCCCCAGCATTTT,CASSLTTGSVKNQPQHF
-,TRBV19,16,TRBJ2-3,TRBD2,TGTGCCAGTAGAAGGCTAGGACTAGGAAGCACAGATACGCAGTATTTT,CASRRLGLGSTDTQYF
-,TRBV9,15,TRBJ1-2,TRBD1,TGTGCCAGCAGCGGAGTCCCGGGACAGGGCTATGGCTACACCTTC,CASSGVPGQGYGYTF
-,TRBV5-4,15,TRBJ1-2,-,TGTGCCAGCAGCTCCGGCGGGGCCCCTGACTATGGCTACACCTTC,CASSSGGAPDYGYTF
-,TRBV19,14,TRBJ2-7,TRBD2,TGTGCCAGTAACCCGGGACTAGCGGGAGGAGAGCAGTACTTC,CASNPGLAGGEQYF
-,TRBV29-1,13,TRBJ2-1,-,TGCAGCGTCGAAGGATATCTAGCAGATGAGCAGTTCTTC,CSVEGYLADEQFF
-,TRBV3-1/TRBV3-2,16,TRBJ2-2,TRBD1,TGTGCCAGCAGCCTACAGGGGGCGCGTTTGACCGGGGAGCTGTTTTTT,CASSLQGARLTGELFF
-,TRBV6-1,17,TRBJ2-7,-,TGTGCCAGCAGTGAAGGCGGGTGGTACGGCGATTCCTACGAGCAGTACTTC,CASSEGGWYGDSYEQYF
-,TRBV30,13,TRBJ2-4,-,TGTGCCTGGAGTGGACAACAGGGATGGATTCAGTACTTC,CAWSGQQGWIQYF
-,TRBV30,14,TRBJ1-6,-,TGTGCCTGGAGTGCAGGTGCCTATAATTCACCCCTCCACTTT,CAWSAGAYNSPLHF
-,TRBV5-5,14,TRBJ1-2,-,TGTGCCAGCAGCTCCCGGGCGGGGGACTATGGCTACACCTTC,CASSSRAGDYGYTF
-,TRBV27,14,TRBJ1-5,TRBD1,TGTGCCAGCAGTCCACAGGGGTCGAATCAGCCCCAGCATTTT,CASSPQGSNQPQHF
-,TRBV4-2,14,TRBJ1-2,TRBD1,TGTGCCAGCAGCCAGGCCGACAGGGGGGAAGGCTACACCTTC,CASSQADRGEGYTF
-,TRBV7-6,16,TRBJ2-1,-,TGTGCCAGCAGCTTAATCTCGGCAGGGGTAAACAATGAGCAGTTCTTC,CASSLISAGVNNEQFF
-,TRBV20-1,11,TRBJ2-7,-,TGCAGCGTTTATAGGGGCTACGAGCAGTACTTC,CSVYRGYEQYF
few,TRBV6-5,14,TRBJ1-1,-,TGTGCCAGTCACGCTCAGGGAGGGGGCACTGAAGCTTTCTTT,CASHAQGGGTEAFF
-,TRBV29-1,14,TRBJ1-5,-,TGCAGCGTTGGGGAGGGTGGTGGGAATCAGCCCCAGCATTTT,CSVGEGGGNQPQHF
-,TRBV5-1,15,TRBJ2-7,-,TGCGCCAGCAGCTCCACCGGGACAACAAGTTCCGAGCAGTACTTC,CASSSTGTTSSEQYF
once,TRBV14,13,TRBJ2-1,-,TGTGCCAGCAGCCGAGACAGCTACAATGAGCAGTTCTTC,CASSRDSYNEQFF
-,TRBV5-1,15,TRBJ2-1,TRBD2,TGCGCCAGCAGCTCGAGCGGGGGACCCTACAATGAGCAGTTCTTC,CASSSSGGPYNEQFF
few,TRBV29-1,13,TRBJ1-5,TRBD1,TGCAGCGTCATGGGACAGTACAATCAGCCCCAGCATTTT,CSVMGQYNQPQHF
-,TRBV2,14,TRBJ1-5,-,TGTGCCAGCAGTGAAGCACAGGGAAATCAGCCCCAGCATTTT,CASSEAQGNQPQHF
-,TRBV1,16,TRBJ2-7,-,TGCACCAGCAGCTGGGACAGGGGATCAGGAACCTACGAGCAGTACTTC,CTSSWDRGSGTYEQYF
-,TRBV27,13,TRBJ1-5,-,TGTGCCAGCAGCGTCCGGGTTCGCCAGCCCCAGCATTTT,CASSVRVRQPQHF
once,TRBV5-5,15,TRBJ1-2,-,TGTGCCAGCAGCTTGGGGCAGGGTTATAACTATGGCTACACCTTC,CASSLGQGYNYGYTF
once,TRBV7-9,15,TRBJ2-3,TRBD2,TGTGCCAGCAGCTTAGACGGACTAGTAACAGATACGCAGTATTTT,CASSLDGLVTDTQYF
-,TRBV6-5,13,TRBJ2-5,TRBD1,TGTGCCAGCAGTCGGGACAGACAAGAGACCCAGTACTTC,CASSRDRQETQYF
-,TRBV6-6,13,TRBJ1-2,-,TGTGCCAGCAGCCCCGACAGCCGCTATGGCTACACCTTC,CASSPDSRYGYTF
-,TRBV5-4,14,TRBJ2-3,-,TGTGCCAGCAGCTTAGGCGGGCCCACAGATACGCAGTATTTT,CASSLGGPTDTQYF
-,TRBV11-2,11,TRBJ2-1,-,TGTGCCAGCAGACACGACAATGAGCAGTTCTTC,CASRHDNEQFF
-,TRBV9,15,TRBJ1-2,-,TGTGCCAGCAGCGTAGGGCGGGGGGATAACTATGGCTACACCTTC,CASSVGRGDNYGYTF
once,TRBV24-1,14,TRBJ1-2,-,TGTGCCACCAGTGATTTCGGGGGTAACTATGGCTACACCTTC,CATSDFGGNYGYTF
-,TRBV30,13,TRBJ1-1,-,TGTGCCTGGAGCCTCCGTCAGGGTTCAGAAGCTTTCTTT,CAWSLRQGSEAFF
-,TRBV29-1,14,TRBJ1-1,-,TGCAGCGTTGCCGGGGGGGGCTGGAACACTGAAGCTTTCTTT,CSVAGGGWNTEAFF
-,TRBV3-1/TRBV3-2,16,TRBJ2-5,-,TGTGCCAGCAGCCAAGATCCCCTCCTCGCGGGGGAGACCCAGTACTTC,CASSQDPLLAGETQYF
-,TRBV5-1,16,TRBJ2-7,TRBD2,TGCGCCAGCAGCTTGTCTTCCCTAGCGGGACACAACGAGCAGTACTTC,CASSLSSLAGHNEQYF
once,TRBV27,17,TRBJ1-4,TRBD1,TGTGCCAGCAGTCCCCTCGACAGGGCTGCAACTAATGAAAAACTGTTTTTT,CASSPLDRAATNEKLFF
-,TRBV11-2,17,TRBJ2-5,TRBD1,TGTGCCAGCAGCTCCCCGGGACAGGTGTTTTTCCAAGAGACCCAGTACTTC,CASSSPGQVFFQETQYF
-,TRBV18,16,TRBJ2-2,-,TGTGCCAGCTCACCGACGAGACAGGTCAATACCGGGGAGCTGTTTTTT,CASSPTRQVNTGELFF
-,TRBV7-2,14,TRBJ1-4,-,TGTGCCAGCAGCTTAGGGCCGACTAATGAAAAACTGTTTTTT,CASSLGPTNEKLFF
-,TRBV7-9,13,TRBJ1-1,-,TGTGCCAGCAGCTTTCAGGAATCCACTGAAGCTTTCTTT,CASSFQESTEAFF
-,TRBV2,14,TRBJ2-7,TRBD1,TGTGCCAGCATCCGGGACAGGGGAGGCCTCGAGCAGTACTTC,CASIRDRGGLEQYF
-,TRBV3-1/TRBV3-2,16,TRBJ1-1,-,TGTGCCAGCAGCCAAGAATTCCGGGGAGTCGGCACTGAAGCTTTCTTT,CASSQEFRGVGTEAFF
-,TRBV11-2,13,TRBJ2-5,-,TGTGCCAGCAGCCGCGATAGACAAGAGACCCAGTACTTC,CASSRDRQETQYF
-,TRBV30,15,TRBJ2-3,TRBD2,TGTGCCTATAAACTAGCGGGCCATCCCACAGATACGCAGTATTTT,CAYKLAGHPTDTQYF
-,TRBV18,12,TRBJ1-5,TRBD1,TGTGCCAGCTCAGGGACAGGCCAGCCCCAGCATTTT,CASSGTGQPQHF
-,TRBV6-5,15,TRBJ2-2,-,TGTGCCAGCCTAACAGGGGGGGCGAACACCGGGGAGCTGTTTTTT,CASLTGGANTGELFF
-,TRBV4-1,16,TRBJ2-1,-,TGCGCCAGCAGCCAAGAACCCTTTAAGGGGCCCCATGAGCAGTTCTTC,CASSQEPFKGPHEQFF
-,TRBV2,14,TRBJ1-5,TRBD1,TGTGCCAGCAGCGGGACAGGGGGCAATCAGCCCCAGCATTTT,CASSGTGGNQPQHF
-,TRBV5-1,14,TRBJ1-1,-,TGCGCCAGCAGCTTGGGGTCCCTAGACACTGAAGCTTTCTTT,CASSLGSLDTEAFF
-,TRBV11-1,14,TRBJ1-1,TRBD1,TGTGCCAGCAGCTTGACAGGGGTCAGTACTGAAGCTTTCTTT,CASSLTGVSTEAFF